This TCR beta chain was observed in a study of Graves' ophthalmopathy and Graves' hyperthyroidism. Study-level findings and limits: The model predicted progression of ophthalmopathy with a sensitivity of more than 60%, and its specificity was less than 85%. A 13-signature model separated ophthalmopathy from stable hyperthyroidism, just over 85% sensitivity, about 81% specificity.

RNA served as the template for amplifying TCR beta CDR3 regions. HTBI-primed RT-PCR formed the first round, and a multiplex PCR formed the second. Each CDR3 protein is one row after TCRdb ran MiXCR on the multiplex PCR reads. The sample records hundreds of thousands of distinct CDR3 sequences, approximately 40% being singletons. Germline V CDR1 and CDR2: DFQATT, SNEGSKA (reference sequence). The CDR3 has 12 residues. Trimming took 6 bases from V and 11 from J; bases not matched to a gene: 12. This clonotype was picked up one time. The target antigen is unknown. The source is an adult man with Graves' ophthalmopathy. The chain links TRBV20-1 to TRBJ1-1; 7 nucleotides agree with TRBD1. Sequences were obtained from peripheral blood. CDR3 coding DNA: TGCAGTGCCTTGGACAGGAGGCGCGGGGCTTTCTTT. Its translation is CSALDRRRGAFF.